This T cell receptor (beta chain) stems from a study of blood T cell repertoires in COVID-19. For the study at large: Acute and convalescent COVID-19 samples came from the United States, Italy and Spain. In each case, the material was cDNA or gDNA derived from T cells, B-cell-depleted T cells, or PBMCs.

Per the study methods: From reference gene primer amplification, estimates of nucleated cell counts were derived. The table came from immunoSEQ multiplex PCR; TCRdb's copy has only in-frame clones and leaves some out. V and J calls and clone size are given by that table; D and trimming were obtained from the DNA. The sample records 170,000 or so clones, 60% to 80% being singletons. Recovered status in Cohort 3 required two negative PCRs, clearance, or symptom resolution. This clone was detected only a few times. The CDR3 consists of 14 residues. Germline V lookup: CDR1 LGHDT, CDR2 YNNKEL (reference sequence). The junction had 1 base not matched to a gene; V was cut back by 6 bases and J by 1 base.

The chain couples TRBV3-1 (or the pseudogene TRBV3-2) to TRBJ2-2; TRBD1 agrees at 8 bases. This receptor was taken from a woman aged 50 to 60 who had recovered from COVID-19. The sample consisted of PBMCs or T cells enriched from blood (not recorded which). The CDR3 DNA reads as TGTGCCAGCAGGGGGACAGGGAACACCGGGGAGCTGTTTTTT. It specifies CASRGTGNTGELFF.